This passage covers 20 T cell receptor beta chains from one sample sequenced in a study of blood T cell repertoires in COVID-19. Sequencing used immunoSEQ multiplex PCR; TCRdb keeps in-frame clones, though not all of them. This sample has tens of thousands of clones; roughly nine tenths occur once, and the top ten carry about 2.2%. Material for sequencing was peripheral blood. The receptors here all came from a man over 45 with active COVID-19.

The CDR3 sequence: CASSPFVSQETQYF. CDR3 nucleotide sequence: TGTGCCAGCTCACCCTTCGTATCGCAAGAGACCCAGTACTTC. The J gene is TRBJ2-5, the V gene TRBV18; no reliable D call. Germline V CDR1 and CDR2: KGHSH, LQKENI. This CDR3 spans 14 amino acids. V was pared by 3 bases and J by 2 bases, with 10 bases between.

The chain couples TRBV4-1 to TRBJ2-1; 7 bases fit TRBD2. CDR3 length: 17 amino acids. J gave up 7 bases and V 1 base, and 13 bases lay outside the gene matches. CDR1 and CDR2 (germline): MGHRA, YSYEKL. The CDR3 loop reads CASSQGPAGVGLNEQFF. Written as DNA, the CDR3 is TGCGCCAGCAGCCAAGGCCCCGCGGGAGTCGGGCTAAATGAGCAGTTCTTC.

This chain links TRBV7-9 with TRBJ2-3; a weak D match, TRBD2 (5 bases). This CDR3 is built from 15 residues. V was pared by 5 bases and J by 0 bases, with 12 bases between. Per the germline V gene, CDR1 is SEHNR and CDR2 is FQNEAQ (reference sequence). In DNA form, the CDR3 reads TGTGCCAGCAGCGCGGGCCGAACTAGCACAGATACGCAGTATTTT. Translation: CASSAGRTSTDTQYF.

The CDR3 sequence: CAISDGSSGNTIYF. The CDR3 bases are TGTGCCATCAGTGACGGGAGCTCTGGAAACACCATATATTTT. The chain carries TRBV10-3 and TRBJ1-3; D gene ambiguous. This CDR3 is 14 amino acids long. Germline CDR1 reads ENHRY; CDR2 reads SYGVKD. V was shortened by 3 bases and J by 0 bases, with 6 bases between the two germline ends.

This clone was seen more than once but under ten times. The CDR3 is CASSEGAGGGQPQHF. CDR3 coding DNA: TGTGCCAGCAGTGAAGGGGCAGGGGGTGGTCAGCCCCAGCATTTT. The chain links TRBV6-1 to TRBJ1-5; 7 bases fit TRBD1. With 1 base clipped from V and 6 bases from J, the junction kept 6 bases outside the gene matches. The CDR3 consists of 15 residues. Germline CDR1 MNHNS, CDR2 SASEGT.

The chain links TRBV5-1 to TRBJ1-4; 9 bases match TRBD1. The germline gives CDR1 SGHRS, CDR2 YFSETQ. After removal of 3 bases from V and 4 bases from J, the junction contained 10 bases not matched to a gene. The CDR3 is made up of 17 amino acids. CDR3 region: CASSYNPQGALNEKLFF. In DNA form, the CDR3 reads TGCGCCAGCAGCTATAACCCACAGGGGGCTCTTAATGAAAAACTGTTTTTT.

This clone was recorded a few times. The CDR3 DNA reads as TGTGCCATCAGTGAGCCGGACAGGAGCAATCAGCCCCAGCATTTT. Amino acid sequence: CAISEPDRSNQPQHF. V usage is TRBV10-3 and J usage is TRBJ1-5, with 7 bases identical to TRBD1. J lost 1 base, V lost 2 bases, and 2 bases had no gene match. Germline CDR1 ENHRY, CDR2 SYGVKD. The CDR3 loop spans 15 amino acids.

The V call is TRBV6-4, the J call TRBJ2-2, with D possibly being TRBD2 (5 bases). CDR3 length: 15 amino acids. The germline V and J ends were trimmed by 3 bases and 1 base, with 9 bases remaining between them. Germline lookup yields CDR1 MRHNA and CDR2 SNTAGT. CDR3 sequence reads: CASSDASQNTGELFF. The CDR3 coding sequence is TGTGCCAGCAGTGATGCTAGCCAGAACACCGGGGAGCTGTTTTTT.

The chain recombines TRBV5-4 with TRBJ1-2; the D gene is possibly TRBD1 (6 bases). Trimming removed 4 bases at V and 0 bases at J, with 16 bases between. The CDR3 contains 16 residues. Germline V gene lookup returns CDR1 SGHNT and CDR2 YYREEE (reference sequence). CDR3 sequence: CASSPRWDTANYGYTF. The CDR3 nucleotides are TGTGCCAGCAGCCCGCGGTGGGACACAGCTAACTATGGCTACACCTTC.

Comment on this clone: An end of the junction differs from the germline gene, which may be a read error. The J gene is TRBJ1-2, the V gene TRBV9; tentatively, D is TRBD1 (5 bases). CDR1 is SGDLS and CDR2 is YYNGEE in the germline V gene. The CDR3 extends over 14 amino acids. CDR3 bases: TGTGCCAGCAGCGTCCCGGGGGTTAACGATGGCTACACCTTC. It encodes CASSVPGVNDGYTF.

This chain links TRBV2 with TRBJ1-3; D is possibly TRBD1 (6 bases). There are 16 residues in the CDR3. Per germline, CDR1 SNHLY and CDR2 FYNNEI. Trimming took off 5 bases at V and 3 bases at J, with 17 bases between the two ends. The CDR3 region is CASSLQGLLNGNTIYF. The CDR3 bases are TGTGCCAGCAGTCTCCAGGGGTTGTTGAATGGAAACACCATATATTTT.

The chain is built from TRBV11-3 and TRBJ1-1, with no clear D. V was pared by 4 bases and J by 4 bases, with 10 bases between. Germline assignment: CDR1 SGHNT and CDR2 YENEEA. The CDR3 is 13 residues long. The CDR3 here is CASSSFQATEAFF. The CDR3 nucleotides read TGTGCCAGCAGCTCCTTCCAGGCCACTGAAGCTTTCTTT. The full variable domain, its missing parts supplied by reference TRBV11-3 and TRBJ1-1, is EAGVVQSPRYKIIEKKQPVAFWCNPISGHNTLYWYLQNLGQGPELLIRYENEEAVDDSQLPKDRFSAERLKGVDSTLKIQPAELGDSAVYLCASSSFQATEAFFGQGTRLTVV.

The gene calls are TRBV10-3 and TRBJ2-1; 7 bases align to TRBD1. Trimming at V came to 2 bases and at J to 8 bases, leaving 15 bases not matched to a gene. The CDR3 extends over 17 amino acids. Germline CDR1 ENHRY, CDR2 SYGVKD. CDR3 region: CAISENLRLGTVDEQFF. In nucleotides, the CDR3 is TGTGCCATCAGTGAGAACCTCCGGTTGGGGACAGTCGATGAGCAGTTCTTC.

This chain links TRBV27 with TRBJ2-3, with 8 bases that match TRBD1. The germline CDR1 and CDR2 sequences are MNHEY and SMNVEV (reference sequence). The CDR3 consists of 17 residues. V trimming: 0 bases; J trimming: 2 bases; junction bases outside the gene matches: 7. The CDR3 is CASSLSRGTGPTDTQYF. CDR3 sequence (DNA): TGTGCCAGCAGTTTATCCCGTGGGACAGGCCCCACAGATACGCAGTATTTT.

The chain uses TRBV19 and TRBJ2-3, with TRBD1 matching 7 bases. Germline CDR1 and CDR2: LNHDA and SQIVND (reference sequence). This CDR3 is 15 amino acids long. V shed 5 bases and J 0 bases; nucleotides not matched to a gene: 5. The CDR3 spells CASSWTGPSTDTQYF. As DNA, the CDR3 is TGTGCCAGTAGTTGGACAGGACCAAGCACAGATACGCAGTATTTT.

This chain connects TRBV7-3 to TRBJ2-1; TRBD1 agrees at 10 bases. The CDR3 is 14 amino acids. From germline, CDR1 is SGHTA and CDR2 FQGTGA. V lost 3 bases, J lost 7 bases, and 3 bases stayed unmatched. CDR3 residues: CASSFRDRGNEQFF. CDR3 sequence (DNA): TGTGCCAGCAGCTTCCGGGACAGGGGTAATGAGCAGTTCTTC.

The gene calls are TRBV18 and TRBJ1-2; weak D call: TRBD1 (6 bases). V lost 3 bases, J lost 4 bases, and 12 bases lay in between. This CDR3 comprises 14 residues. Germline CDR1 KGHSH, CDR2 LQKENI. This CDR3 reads CASSPGTRGYGYTF. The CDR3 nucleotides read TGTGCCAGCTCACCGGGGACAAGAGGCTATGGCTACACCTTC. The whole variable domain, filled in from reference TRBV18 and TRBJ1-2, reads NAGVMQNPRHLVRRRGQEARLRCSPMKGHSHVYWYRQLPEEGLKFMVYLQKENIIDESGMPKERFSAEFPKEGPSILRIQQVVRGDSAAYFCASSPGTRGYGYTFGSGTRLTVV.

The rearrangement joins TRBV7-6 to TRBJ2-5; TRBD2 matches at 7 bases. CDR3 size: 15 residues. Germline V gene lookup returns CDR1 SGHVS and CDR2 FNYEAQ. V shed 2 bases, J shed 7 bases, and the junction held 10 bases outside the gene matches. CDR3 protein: CASSLLGTIPGTQYF. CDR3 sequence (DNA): TGTGCCAGCAGCTTACTCGGGACTATACCTGGGACCCAGTACTTC.

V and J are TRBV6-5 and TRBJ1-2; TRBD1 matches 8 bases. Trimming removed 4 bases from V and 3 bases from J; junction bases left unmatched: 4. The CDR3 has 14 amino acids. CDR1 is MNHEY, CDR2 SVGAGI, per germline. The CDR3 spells CASSSGGADYGYTF. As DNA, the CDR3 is TGTGCCAGCAGTTCAGGGGGCGCGGACTATGGCTACACCTTC.

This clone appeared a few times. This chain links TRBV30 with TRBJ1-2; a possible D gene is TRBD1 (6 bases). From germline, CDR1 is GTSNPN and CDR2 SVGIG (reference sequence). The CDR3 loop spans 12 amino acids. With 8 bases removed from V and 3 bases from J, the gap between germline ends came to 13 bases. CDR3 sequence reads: CAREAGDYGYTF. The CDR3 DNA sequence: TGTGCCCGGGAAGCAGGGGACTATGGCTACACCTTC.